Here is one T cell receptor beta chain with its context. The antigen remains undetermined. The data belong to a study of T cells after yellow fever vaccination. TCRdb processed the 5' RACE reads anew with MiXCR; each CDR3 protein has one entry. This table has some 670,000 distinct CDR3 sequences, approximately 13% appearing once. The trim removed 5 bases at V and 0 bases at J, leaving 10 bases unmatched. The CDR3 length is 16 residues. The V gene's germline CDR1 is DFQATT and CDR2 SNEGSKA (reference sequence). Whole-study results and caveats: FACS-sorted repertoires could contain abundant clonotypes contaminating from the bulk population. Post-booster samples contained most primary-vaccination clones (around 95% CD4, about 87% CD8).

The sample in question was PBMCs, obtained on the day of the yellow fever booster vaccination. This chain links TRBV20-1 with TRBJ2-5; 9 positions agree with TRBD2. This clonotype was obtained from a man under 40 who received the YFV17D yellow fever vaccine. CDR3 residues: CSAPLLAGGNQETQYF. CDR3 bases: TGCAGTGCTCCTCTCTTGGCGGGAGGGAACCAAGAGACCCAGTACTTC.